This T cell receptor (beta chain) comes out of a study of T cell repertoires in cytomegalovirus infection. A few counts support this clonotype. Per the germline V gene, CDR1 is MGHRA and CDR2 is YSYEKL. This CDR3 has 13 amino acids. The V gene lost 6 bases and the J gene lost 4 bases, with 7 bases spanning the gap. TCRdb analysed the reads with MiXCR anew, one entry per CDR3 protein. The sample carries around 530,000 distinct CDR3 sequences, approximately 26% recorded once. The chain uses TRBV4-1 and TRBJ2-6; D unclear. The sequence came from a human donor in good health (CMV status not recorded). Some clones in this sample may be carry-over from other donors' samples. The sequencing sample was made of PBMCs. CDR3 region: CASRAPGANVLTF. CDR3 nucleotides: TGCGCCAGCAGGGCCCCCGGGGCCAACGTCCTGACTTTC.